This is a list of T cell receptor beta chains from one sample in a study of cytomegalovirus exposure and HLA in healthy donors. Measured with immunoSEQ multiplex PCR; TCRdb has only the in-frame clones, and not every one. The sample shows around 110,000 clones, 70% to 80% of them seen only once. The sample consisted of PBMCs. Every receptor here comes from a man aged 25-45 years in good health and CMV-seropositive. The CDR3 runs from the conserved cysteine through the conserved F or W. The D gene is left open where the match is weak. Expanded clones get a size class; other rows say once, few or many, or leave the size out.

CASSQEAYRRGYTF	TGCGCCAGCAGCCAAGAGGCGTACAGGAGAGGCTACACCTTC	TRBV4-3	TRBJ1-2	.	.
CAVGEHYEQYF	TGTGCGGTCGGGGAACATTACGAGCAGTACTTC	TRBV5-4	TRBJ2-7	.	.
CASTRGISNQPQHF	TGTGCCAGCACTCGGGGGATTAGCAATCAGCCCCAGCATTTT	TRBV28	TRBJ1-5	.	.
CSSSTIPQMNTEAFF	TGTTCCAGCAGCACGATTCCCCAGATGAACACTGAAGCTTTCTTT	TRBV7-9	TRBJ1-1	.	.
CASSEPGRATEAFF	TGTGCCAGCAGTGAACCGGGGAGGGCCACTGAAGCTTTCTTT	TRBV6-5	TRBJ1-1	.	.
CASSFGTGGTGELFF	TGCGCCAGCAGCTTCGGGACAGGGGGCACCGGGGAGCTGTTTTTT	TRBV5-1	TRBJ2-2	TRBD1	.
CASSLWVAGGPADTQYF	TGTGCCAGCAGTTTATGGGTAGCGGGAGGGCCCGCAGATACGCAGTATTTT	TRBV27	TRBJ2-3	TRBD2	.
CASRGTGLRKGETQYF	TGTGCCAGTAGAGGCACGGGACTGCGAAAGGGAGAGACCCAGTACTTC	TRBV19	TRBJ2-5	.	.
CASSLDRRVFNYGYTF	TGTGCCAGCAGCTTAGACCGACGGGTATTTAACTATGGCTACACCTTC	TRBV11-2	TRBJ1-2	.	.
CASSQDLTDNYGYTF	TGCGCCAGCAGCCAAGATTTAACAGACAACTATGGCTACACCTTC	TRBV4-3	TRBJ1-2	.	.
CASSSLAGRDSYEQYF	TGCGCCAGCAGCTCACTAGCGGGTAGGGACTCCTACGAGCAGTACTTC	TRBV5-1	TRBJ2-7	TRBD2	once
CASSPQGLETQYF	TGTGCCAGCAGCCCCCAGGGGTTGGAGACCCAGTACTTC	TRBV7-3	TRBJ2-5	.	.
CASSGGQGTGKLFF	TGTGCCAGCAGTGGGGGACAGGGGACTGGAAAACTGTTTTTT	TRBV2	TRBJ1-4	TRBD1	few
CASSLGTGETDTQYF	TGTGCCAGCAGTTTAGGGACAGGGGAAACAGATACGCAGTATTTT	TRBV27	TRBJ2-3	TRBD1	.
CASSEGGGPHEQYF	TGTGCCAGCAGTGAAGGGGGAGGGCCCCACGAGCAGTACTTC	TRBV25-1	TRBJ2-7	TRBD2	.
CASTEISGGTQFF	TGTGCCAGCACTGAGATTAGCGGGGGGACTCAGTTCTTC	TRBV2	TRBJ2-1	TRBD2	few
CASTRDFIYEQYF	TGTGCCAGCACCCGGGACTTCATCTACGAGCAGTACTTC	TRBV7-9	TRBJ2-7	.	.
CASSPWTGNTEAFF	TGTGCCAGCAGTCCCTGGACAGGGAACACTGAAGCTTTCTTT	TRBV7-2	TRBJ1-1	TRBD1	.
CASSVAGQTSGNTIYF	TGTGCCAGCAGCGTAGCTGGACAGACCTCTGGAAACACCATATATTTT	TRBV9	TRBJ1-3	.	few
CASSSDSYNEKLFF	TGTGCCAGCAGTTCCGACAGCTATAATGAAAAACTGTTTTTT	TRBV6-5	TRBJ1-4	.	.
CASSQESQGSAQHF	TGCGCCAGCAGCCAAGAGTCACAGGGATCGGCCCAGCATTTT	TRBV4-1	TRBJ1-5	.	.
CASSFDRNQPQHF	TGTGCCAGCAGTTTCGACAGGAATCAGCCCCAGCATTTT	TRBV7-2	TRBJ1-5	.	.
CASSLLGATGNTIYF	TGTGCCAGCAGTTTATTGGGGGCTACTGGAAACACCATATATTTT	TRBV28	TRBJ1-3	.	.
CASSQSVRTAQSGYTF	TGCGCCAGCAGCCAATCAGTGCGGACAGCCCAATCGGGCTACACCTTC	TRBV4-3	TRBJ1-2	.	.
CASSLTGTGRNQPQHF	TGCGCCAGCAGCTTGACCGGGACAGGGAGAAATCAGCCCCAGCATTTT	TRBV5-1	TRBJ1-5	TRBD1	few
CASSARVDYEQYF	TGTGCCAGCAGCGCCAGGGTGGATTACGAGCAGTACTTC	TRBV11-2	TRBJ2-7	.	.
CASSTKCLGQGYEQYF	TGTGCCAGCAGCACGAAATGTCTGGGACAGGGATACGAGCAGTACTTC	TRBV5-7	TRBJ2-7	TRBD1	.
CASSLRTGGAGVDYNEQFF	TGTGCCAGCAGCCTAAGGACAGGGGGAGCGGGAGTAGACTACAATGAGCAGTTCTTC	TRBV5-8	TRBJ2-1	TRBD1	.
CASSSVDRYQPQHF	TGTGCCAGCAGTTCCGTTGACAGATATCAGCCCCAGCATTTT	TRBV6-5	TRBJ1-5	.	.
CASSIGGNEQYF	TGTGCCAGTAGTATAGGGGGCAACGAGCAGTACTTC	TRBV19	TRBJ2-7	.	.
CASGGTRGLLGEQYF	TGTGCCAGCGGGGGGACCCGTGGCCTCCTGGGCGAGCAGTACTTC	TRBV2	TRBJ2-7	.	.
CASSVRTSTDTQYF	TGTGCCAGCAGCGTAAGGACTAGCACAGATACGCAGTATTTT	TRBV9	TRBJ2-3	.	.
CAWSWSVSYEQYF	TGTGCCTGGAGTTGGTCAGTATCCTACGAGCAGTACTTC	TRBV30	TRBJ2-7	.	.
CAISRTVEAFF	TGTGCCATCAGCAGGACAGTTGAAGCTTTCTTT	TRBV10-3	TRBJ1-1	.	.
CASSLGIAGAEETQYF	TGTGCCAGCAGCTTAGGGATAGCTGGAGCCGAAGAGACCCAGTACTTC	TRBV7-9	TRBJ2-5	.	.
CASSQDMNTEAFF	TGTGCCAGCAGCCAAGATATGAACACTGAAGCTTTCTTT	TRBV14	TRBJ1-1	.	few
CASSLVPYNEQFF	TGTGCCAGCAGCTTAGTCCCATACAATGAGCAGTTCTTC	TRBV11-2	TRBJ2-1	.	.
CASSVEAGGGRAQYF	TGTGCCAGCAGCGTAGAAGCGGGCGGGGGTCGGGCGCAGTATTTT	TRBV9	TRBJ2-3	TRBD2	.
CASSPIDSFDAKLFF	TGCGCCAGCAGCCCTATCGACTCCTTCGATGCAAAACTGTTTTTT	TRBV5-1	TRBJ1-4	.	.
CASSLSGGGSNTGELFF	TGTGCCAGCAGCTTGAGCGGGGGGGGATCGAACACCGGGGAGCTGTTTTTT	TRBV5-4	TRBJ2-2	TRBD2	.
CASSLETYEQYF	TGTGCCAGCAGTCTGGAGACCTACGAGCAGTACTTC	TRBV2	TRBJ2-7	.	.
CASSWHTNQPQHF	TGTGCCAGCAGTTGGCACACAAATCAGCCCCAGCATTTT	TRBV28	TRBJ1-5	.	.
CASSPGLAAYEQYF	TGCGCCAGCAGCCCCGGACTAGCGGCCTACGAGCAGTACTTC	TRBV5-1	TRBJ2-7	TRBD2	few
CASSLVRDRPYNEQFF	TGTGCCAGCAGCTTAGTCCGGGACAGACCATACAATGAGCAGTTCTTC	TRBV7-9	TRBJ2-1	TRBD1	.
CASSQGAISYEQYF	TGCGCCAGCAGCCAAGGGGCCATCTCCTACGAGCAGTACTTC	TRBV4-3	TRBJ2-7	.	few
CASSRSRGLAGNYEQYF	TGTGCCAGCTCACGATCCCGAGGACTAGCGGGTAACTACGAGCAGTACTTC	TRBV18	TRBJ2-7	TRBD2	.
CATSRTRQTLNTEAFF	TGTGCCACCAGCAGGACACGACAGACCCTGAACACTGAAGCTTTCTTT	TRBV15	TRBJ1-1	.	.
CASSLNRDPTLRKHF	TGTGCCAGCAGCCTAAACAGAGATCCTACCCTACGGAAGCATTTT	TRBV28	TRBJ1-5	.	.
CASTCALREFKQESPDGYTF	TGTGCCAGCACCTGTGCCCTGCGCGAGTTCAAACAGGAATCCCCGGATGGCTACACCTTC	TRBV21-1	TRBJ1-2	.	once
CASSLGGGSRQGYEQYF	TGTGCCAGCAGCTTGGGGGGCGGATCAAGACAGGGTTACGAGCAGTACTTC	TRBV5-4	TRBJ2-7	TRBD1	.
CASSHQGRPDYEQYF	TGCGCCAGCAGCCATCAGGGCCGACCGGACTACGAGCAGTACTTC	TRBV4-1	TRBJ2-7	.	few
CASSGTGDTGELFF	TGCGCCAGTAGCGGGACAGGGGATACCGGGGAGCTGTTTTTT	TRBV5-1	TRBJ2-2	TRBD1	.
CASSCLAGAYPSTDTQYF	TGTGCCAGCAGCTGCCTAGCGGGGGCCTATCCTAGCACAGATACGCAGTATTTT	TRBV5-7	TRBJ2-3	TRBD2	.
CASSLTGVSTDTQYF	TGTGCCAGCAGCTTAACAGGGGTTAGTACAGATACGCAGTATTTT	TRBV7-9	TRBJ2-3	TRBD1	.